The rows below give T cell receptor beta chains drawn from one sample of a study of shared clonotypes between healthy human individuals. Method: immunoSEQ multiplex PCR; TCRdb's copy keeps in-frame clones and lacks some. The table includes around 2.3 million clones, 90% to 97% detected once. The specimen was naive CD4+ T cells sorted from blood. Every receptor here comes from a man between 18 and 35 years old in good health. Each CDR3 is given with its conserved first and last residue. Each record gives: V gene, clone size, J gene, D gene, CDR3 protein, CDR3 DNA. The D gene is left open where the match is weak. Clone size, where shown, is once, few, many, or a class for clones that have expanded.

v_gene: TRBV27
abundance: -
j_gene: TRBJ1-1
d_gene: -
CDR3aa: CASSLLENTEAFF
CDR3nt: TGTGCCAGCAGTTTACTTGAGAACACTGAAGCTTTCTTT

v_gene: TRBV7-2
abundance: -
j_gene: TRBJ2-3
d_gene: -
CDR3aa: CASSLQPPGPSADTQYF
CDR3nt: TGTGCCAGCAGCTTACAGCCACCGGGACCATCGGCAGATACGCAGTATTTT

v_gene: TRBV11-1
abundance: -
j_gene: TRBJ2-7
d_gene: -
CDR3aa: CASSLVICPLISLTYEQYF
CDR3nt: TGTGCCAGCAGCTTAGTCATTTGCCCTCTGATTTCCCTCACCTACGAGCAGTACTTC

v_gene: TRBV7-3
abundance: -
j_gene: TRBJ2-3
d_gene: TRBD1
CDR3aa: CASSLDRGHTDTQYF
CDR3nt: TGTGCCAGCAGCTTAGACAGGGGACACACAGATACGCAGTATTTT

v_gene: TRBV4-3
abundance: -
j_gene: TRBJ1-5
d_gene: TRBD1
CDR3aa: CASSQETGGSQPQHF
CDR3nt: TGCGCCAGCAGCCAAGAGACAGGGGGCAGCCAGCCCCAGCATTTT

v_gene: TRBV7-8
abundance: -
j_gene: TRBJ2-7
d_gene: -
CDR3aa: CASSLARTAYEQYF
CDR3nt: TGTGCCAGCAGCTTAGCTAGGACAGCCTACGAGCAGTACTTC

v_gene: TRBV6-6
abundance: once
j_gene: TRBJ2-3
d_gene: -
CDR3aa: CASSYSSKDTQYF
CDR3nt: TGTGCCAGCAGTTACTCGTCCAAAGATACGCAGTATTTT

v_gene: TRBV6-5
abundance: -
j_gene: TRBJ2-4
d_gene: TRBD1
CDR3aa: CASSYSTGTDRNIQYF
CDR3nt: TGTGCCAGCAGTTACTCAACCGGGACAGATAGAAACATTCAGTACTTC

v_gene: TRBV5-1
abundance: once
j_gene: TRBJ2-7
d_gene: -
CDR3aa: CASSPRGVRDRRTYEQYF
CDR3nt: TGCGCCAGCAGCCCGCGGGGTGTAAGGGACCGTAGAACCTACGAGCAGTACTTC

v_gene: TRBV10-3
abundance: -
j_gene: TRBJ2-7
d_gene: TRBD2
CDR3aa: CAIAGSGATYEQYF
CDR3nt: TGTGCCATCGCGGGGAGCGGGGCCACCTACGAGCAGTACTTC

v_gene: TRBV5-4
abundance: once
j_gene: TRBJ1-1
d_gene: -
CDR3aa: CASSSAGVHTEAFF
CDR3nt: TGTGCCAGCAGCTCCGCAGGGGTCCACACTGAAGCTTTCTTT

v_gene: TRBV28
abundance: -
j_gene: TRBJ1-2
d_gene: -
CDR3aa: CASSLNRQNYGYTF
CDR3nt: TGTGCCAGCAGCCTTAATAGACAGAACTATGGCTACACCTTC

v_gene: TRBV4-3
abundance: -
j_gene: TRBJ2-7
d_gene: -
CDR3aa: CASSQEPSAYEQYF
CDR3nt: TGCGCCAGCAGCCAAGAACCGAGCGCCTACGAGCAGTACTTC

v_gene: TRBV10-1
abundance: -
j_gene: TRBJ2-3
d_gene: TRBD2
CDR3aa: CASSGATDTQYF
CDR3nt: TGCGCCTCTAGCGGGGCCACAGATACGCAGTATTTT

v_gene: TRBV6-5
abundance: -
j_gene: TRBJ2-3
d_gene: TRBD1
CDR3aa: CASSTGTGLEYF
CDR3nt: TGTGCCAGCAGTACCGGGACAGGGCTGGAGTATTTT

v_gene: TRBV10-3
abundance: few
j_gene: TRBJ1-5
d_gene: -
CDR3aa: CATRPGPNQPQHF
CDR3nt: TGTGCCACTCGGCCGGGACCTAATCAGCCCCAGCATTTT

v_gene: TRBV19
abundance: -
j_gene: TRBJ2-7
d_gene: -
CDR3aa: CASRFTGTYEQYF
CDR3nt: TGTGCCAGTAGGTTCACAGGGACCTACGAGCAGTACTTC

v_gene: TRBV4-3
abundance: -
j_gene: TRBJ2-7
d_gene: -
CDR3aa: CASSQDRTLGGVTYEQYF
CDR3nt: TGCGCCAGCAGCCAAGATCGGACCCTAGGGGGAGTGACCTACGAGCAGTACTTC

v_gene: TRBV5-1
abundance: -
j_gene: TRBJ2-6
d_gene: -
CDR3aa: CASSLAGSGANVLTF
CDR3nt: TGCGCCAGCAGCTTGGCCGGGTCTGGGGCCAACGTCCTGACTTTC

v_gene: TRBV9
abundance: -
j_gene: TRBJ1-4
d_gene: -
CDR3aa: CASSARQAVGEKLFF
CDR3nt: TGTGCCAGCAGCGCCCGACAGGCTGTCGGTGAAAAACTGTTTTTT

v_gene: TRBV7-8
abundance: -
j_gene: TRBJ2-7
d_gene: -
CDR3aa: CASSLGGSGVYEQYF
CDR3nt: TGTGCCAGCAGTTTAGGAGGGAGTGGAGTGTACGAGCAGTACTTC

v_gene: TRBV11-2
abundance: -
j_gene: TRBJ2-3
d_gene: TRBD1
CDR3aa: CASSLGDRDGDTQYF
CDR3nt: TGTGCCAGCAGCTTAGGGGACAGGGATGGAGATACGCAGTATTTT

v_gene: TRBV9
abundance: -
j_gene: TRBJ2-2
d_gene: -
CDR3aa: CASSPPRTGELFF
CDR3nt: TGTGCCAGCAGCCCGCCGAGGACCGGGGAGCTGTTTTTT

v_gene: TRBV9
abundance: -
j_gene: TRBJ2-7
d_gene: -
CDR3aa: CASSVGSGGSYEQYF
CDR3nt: TGTGCCAGCAGCGTGGGCAGTGGGGGTTCCTACGAGCAGTACTTC

v_gene: TRBV9
abundance: -
j_gene: TRBJ2-2
d_gene: TRBD2
CDR3aa: CASSGSSGANTGELFF
CDR3nt: TGTGCCAGCAGCGGATCTAGCGGGGCGAACACCGGGGAGCTGTTTTTT

v_gene: TRBV7-8
abundance: -
j_gene: TRBJ2-3
d_gene: -
CDR3aa: CASSLARYSTDTQYF
CDR3nt: TGTGCCAGCAGCTTAGCTCGGTACAGCACAGATACGCAGTATTTT

v_gene: TRBV6-1
abundance: -
j_gene: TRBJ1-3
d_gene: TRBD1
CDR3aa: CASSGQGGGNTIYF
CDR3nt: TGTGCCAGCAGTGGACAGGGGGGTGGAAACACCATATATTTT

v_gene: TRBV27
abundance: -
j_gene: TRBJ1-1
d_gene: -
CDR3aa: CASRWGKNTEAFF
CDR3nt: TGTGCCAGCAGGTGGGGGAAGAACACTGAAGCTTTCTTT

v_gene: TRBV19
abundance: -
j_gene: TRBJ2-4
d_gene: -
CDR3aa: CASSPQLALAKNIQYF
CDR3nt: TGTGCCAGTAGTCCACAGTTAGCCTTAGCCAAAAACATTCAGTACTTC

v_gene: TRBV28
abundance: once
j_gene: TRBJ1-5
d_gene: -
CDR3aa: CASSLRYQPQHF
CDR3nt: TGTGCCAGCAGTTTAAGGTATCAGCCCCAGCATTTT

v_gene: TRBV30
abundance: -
j_gene: TRBJ1-6
d_gene: -
CDR3aa: CACWDTHNSPLHF
CDR3nt: TGTGCCTGTTGGGACACCCATAATTCACCCCTCCACTTT

v_gene: TRBV10-1
abundance: once
j_gene: TRBJ2-3
d_gene: TRBD2
CDR3aa: CASSDMREGTDTQYF
CDR3nt: TGCGCCAGCAGTGATATGCGGGAGGGCACAGATACGCAGTATTTT

v_gene: TRBV6-6
abundance: -
j_gene: TRBJ2-7
d_gene: TRBD1
CDR3aa: CASRDTGQGRPQYF
CDR3nt: TGTGCCAGCAGGGACACGGGACAGGGCAGGCCGCAGTACTTC

v_gene: TRBV29-1
abundance: -
j_gene: TRBJ2-5
d_gene: -
CDR3aa: CSATRGGAETQYF
CDR3nt: TGCAGCGCCACCAGGGGGGGGGCGGAGACCCAGTACTTC

v_gene: TRBV25-1
abundance: -
j_gene: TRBJ1-1
d_gene: -
CDR3aa: CASSGEANTEAFF
CDR3nt: TGTGCCAGCAGTGGCGAAGCCAACACTGAAGCTTTCTTT

v_gene: TRBV14
abundance: -
j_gene: TRBJ1-2
d_gene: TRBD1
CDR3aa: CASSQTDRGAYGYTF
CDR3nt: TGTGCCAGCAGCCAAACCGACAGGGGCGCCTATGGCTACACCTTC

v_gene: TRBV25-1
abundance: -
j_gene: TRBJ2-3
d_gene: TRBD2
CDR3aa: CASTMTSGSTDTQYF
CDR3nt: TGTGCCAGCACTATGACTAGCGGGAGTACAGATACGCAGTATTTT

v_gene: TRBV28
abundance: -
j_gene: TRBJ2-5
d_gene: -
CDR3aa: CASSPRFAGVETQYF
CDR3nt: TGTGCCAGCAGTCCTCGATTTGCAGGGGTGGAGACCCAGTACTTC

v_gene: TRBV6-5
abundance: -
j_gene: TRBJ1-6
d_gene: TRBD1
CDR3aa: CASSLNRGGSPLHF
CDR3nt: TGTGCCAGCAGCCTTAACAGGGGCGGATCACCCCTCCACTTT

v_gene: TRBV7-7
abundance: -
j_gene: TRBJ2-1
d_gene: TRBD1
CDR3aa: CASSSGTGGGNEQFF
CDR3nt: TGTGCTAGCAGCTCCGGGACAGGGGGAGGAAATGAGCAGTTCTTC

v_gene: TRBV5-1
abundance: -
j_gene: TRBJ1-1
d_gene: TRBD1
CDR3aa: CASSRAGGNEAFF
CDR3nt: TGCGCCAGCAGCCGAGCAGGGGGGAATGAAGCTTTCTTT

v_gene: TRBV10-3
abundance: -
j_gene: TRBJ2-4
d_gene: TRBD2
CDR3aa: CAISDGLGGTIQYF
CDR3nt: TGTGCCATCAGTGACGGTTTGGGGGGGACCATTCAGTACTTC

v_gene: TRBV10-1
abundance: -
j_gene: TRBJ2-3
d_gene: TRBD2
CDR3aa: CASSRGTSGRALSRTDTQYF
CDR3nt: TGCGCCAGCAGTCGCGGGACTAGCGGGAGGGCCCTCAGTCGCACAGATACGCAGTATTTT

v_gene: TRBV10-3
abundance: -
j_gene: TRBJ2-1
d_gene: TRBD2
CDR3aa: CAISDGLADEQFF
CDR3nt: TGTGCCATCAGTGATGGCCTAGCGGATGAGCAGTTCTTC

v_gene: TRBV5-1
abundance: -
j_gene: TRBJ2-5
d_gene: TRBD2
CDR3aa: CASSLEAGGRQETQYF
CDR3nt: TGCGCCAGCAGCTTGGAAGCGGGAGGCCGTCAAGAGACCCAGTACTTC

v_gene: TRBV18
abundance: -
j_gene: TRBJ1-2
d_gene: TRBD1
CDR3aa: CASSPPSLGQGSGYTF
CDR3nt: TGTGCCAGCTCACCACCGTCTCTGGGACAGGGAAGTGGCTACACCTTC

v_gene: TRBV5-1
abundance: -
j_gene: TRBJ2-1
d_gene: TRBD2
CDR3aa: CASSQAGTRTNEQFF
CDR3nt: TGCGCCAGCAGCCAGGCTGGGACTAGAACCAATGAGCAGTTCTTC

v_gene: TRBV2
abundance: -
j_gene: TRBJ2-5
d_gene: TRBD1
CDR3aa: CASRGQGEETQYF
CDR3nt: TGTGCCAGCAGAGGACAGGGTGAAGAGACCCAGTACTTC

v_gene: TRBV2
abundance: once
j_gene: TRBJ1-4
d_gene: TRBD1
CDR3aa: CASSAPGQESTNEKLFF
CDR3nt: TGTGCCAGCAGCGCCCCGGGACAGGAATCAACTAATGAAAAACTGTTTTTT

v_gene: TRBV30
abundance: -
j_gene: TRBJ2-2
d_gene: -
CDR3aa: CAWSAEHGELFF
CDR3nt: TGTGCCTGGAGTGCAGAGCACGGGGAGCTGTTTTTT

v_gene: TRBV6-5
abundance: once
j_gene: TRBJ2-5
d_gene: -
CDR3aa: CASSYSRGGVTQYF
CDR3nt: TGTGCCAGCAGTTACTCGAGGGGTGGGGTGACCCAGTACTTC

v_gene: TRBV30
abundance: -
j_gene: TRBJ1-6
d_gene: -
CDR3aa: CAWTPTYNSPLHF
CDR3nt: TGTGCCTGGACGCCTACCTATAATTCACCCCTCCACTTT

v_gene: TRBV2
abundance: -
j_gene: TRBJ1-2
d_gene: -
CDR3aa: CASSEAGYGYTF
CDR3nt: TGTGCCAGCAGTGAGGCAGGCTATGGCTACACCTTC

v_gene: TRBV4-1
abundance: once
j_gene: TRBJ2-7
d_gene: -
CDR3aa: CASSQGGGWYEQYF
CDR3nt: TGCGCCAGCAGCCAGGGAGGGGGGTGGTACGAGCAGTACTTC

v_gene: TRBV4-2
abundance: -
j_gene: TRBJ2-2
d_gene: TRBD1
CDR3aa: CASSQDPPGGGTGELFF
CDR3nt: TGTGCCAGCAGCCAAGACCCCCCAGGGGGTGGCACCGGGGAGCTGTTTTTT

v_gene: TRBV5-1
abundance: -
j_gene: TRBJ2-1
d_gene: TRBD2
CDR3aa: CASSLLAGAFNEQFF
CDR3nt: TGCGCCAGCAGCTTGCTAGCGGGGGCCTTCAATGAGCAGTTCTTC

v_gene: TRBV10-2
abundance: -
j_gene: TRBJ2-2
d_gene: -
CDR3aa: CASRWTWETGELFF
CDR3nt: TGCGCCAGCAGGTGGACTTGGGAAACCGGGGAGCTGTTTTTT

v_gene: TRBV27
abundance: -
j_gene: TRBJ1-2
d_gene: -
CDR3aa: CASPGGYTF
CDR3nt: TGTGCCAGCCCCGGGGGCTACACCTTC